The T cell receptor beta chain described here comes from a study of blood T cell repertoires in COVID-19 (dated by TCRdb to 2018 to 2020). Notes on the research overall: Samples from collaborators originated in the United States, Italy and Spain and spanned both the acute and convalescent phases of COVID-19. The prospective study material was composed of cDNA or gDNA derived from T cells, B-cell-depleted T cells, or PBMCs. The dataset comprised deeply sampled blood TCRbeta repertoires from subjects exposed to, actively infected with, or recovered from COVID-19. The repertoires were released in a freely available public database intended as a resource for research on the immune response to SARS-CoV-2. The samples were drawn from two sources: the first 160 participants of the ongoing ImmuneRACE study, and 1,000 to 1,500 subjects contributed by 6 global collaborators. Nearly every sample came with metadata listing a de-identified subject ID, COVID-19 status, age in years and sex. HLA class I and class II types, where available, came from metadata supplied by the sample provider rather than from assay-based typing.

Concerning this clone itself: The specificity of this receptor is unknown. No base-level quality is on record; no much larger clone is a single base apart.

V is clipped by 1 base and J by 8 bases, and the sequence between their germline boundaries is 9 bases long. Reading the germline V gene gives CDR1 MGHDK and CDR2 SYGVNS. From the cysteine up to the phenylalanine, the CDR3 has a length of 14 residues. The sequence is cut down to CDR3 DNA, 42 bases in frame from base 1. Each collaborating institution followed its own protocols to collect whole blood in K2EDTA tubes. For TCRbeta analysis, collaborator samples were shipped as frozen whole blood, as isolated PBMCs, or as DNA extracted from either sample type. What the research found in general, with its limitations: Clinical and demographic metadata were provided uncurated, with the amount varying by source and participant.

The immunoSEQ Assay, a bias-controlled multiplex PCR, was used to amplify TCRbeta CDR3 regions from genomic DNA. As for how the authors treated the data: The number of nucleated cells in each sample was estimated from the amplification of reference gene primers within the assay. To quantify the absolute abundance of each unique TCRbeta CDR3 rearrangement, sequence reads were collapsed and filtered. For each sample, productive Simpson clonality was calculated as the square root of Simpson's diversity index across productive rearrangements. Imported from immuneACCESS, the table was reduced by TCRdb to in-frame sequences with V and J called. These copies leave out some clones; in studies compared against another copy, an unresolved V gene accounts for under half, and the cause of the remainder is not known. Clonal size and the V and J genes are those of that table, whereas D and trimming came from the DNA. This sample holds over 140,000 clones; about 77% were observed only once. About 9.4% of the sample is held by the ten biggest clonotypes.

Here the chain combines TRBV25-1 and TRBJ1-6; the D gene cannot be named for sure. The clonotype was recovered from a woman in her forties or fifties with active or convalescent COVID-19. Input material: peripheral blood. The CDR3 has the sequence CASSESRRDSPLHF. The bases read TGTGCCAGCAGTGAATCCAGGAGGGATTCACCCCTCCACTTT.